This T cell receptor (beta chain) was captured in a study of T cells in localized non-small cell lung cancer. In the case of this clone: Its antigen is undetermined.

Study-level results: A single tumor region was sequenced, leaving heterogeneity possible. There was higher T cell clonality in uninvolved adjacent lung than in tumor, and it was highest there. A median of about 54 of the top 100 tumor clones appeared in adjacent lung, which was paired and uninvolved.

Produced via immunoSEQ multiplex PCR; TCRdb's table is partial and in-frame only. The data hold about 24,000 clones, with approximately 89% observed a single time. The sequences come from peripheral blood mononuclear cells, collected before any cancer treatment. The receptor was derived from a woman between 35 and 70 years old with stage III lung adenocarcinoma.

CDR3 region: CASSLVSGARTDTQYF. CDR3 nucleotides: TGTGCCAGCAGCTTGGTATCGGGGGCCCGCACAGATACGCAGTATTTT. V gene TRBV5-5 combines with J gene TRBJ2-3; D possibly uses TRBD1 or TRBD2 (6 bases each). Germline V gene lookup returns CDR1 SGHKS and CDR2 YYEKEE (reference sequence). CDR3 length: 16 residues. V was clipped by 0 bases and J by 1 base, with 12 bases between them.